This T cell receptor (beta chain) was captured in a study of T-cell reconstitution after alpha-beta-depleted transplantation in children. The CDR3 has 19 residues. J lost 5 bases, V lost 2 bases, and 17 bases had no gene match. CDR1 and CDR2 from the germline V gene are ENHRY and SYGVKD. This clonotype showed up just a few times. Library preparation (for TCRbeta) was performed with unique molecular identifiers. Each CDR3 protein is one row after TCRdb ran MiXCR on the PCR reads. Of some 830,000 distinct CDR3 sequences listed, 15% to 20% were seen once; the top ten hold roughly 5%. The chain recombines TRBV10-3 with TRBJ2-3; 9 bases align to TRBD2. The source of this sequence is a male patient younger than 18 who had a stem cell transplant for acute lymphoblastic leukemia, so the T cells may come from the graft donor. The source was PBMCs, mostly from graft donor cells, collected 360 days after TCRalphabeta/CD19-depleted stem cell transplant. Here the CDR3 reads CAISERLAGEAPRGDTQYF. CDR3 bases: TGTGCCATCAGTGAGAGGTTAGCGGGAGAGGCCCCCCGGGGAGATACGCAGTATTTT.